The 6 T cell receptor beta chains listed next were all sequenced from one sample in a study of T cell responses to AZD1222 COVID-19 vaccine. Repertoires were generated with immunoSEQ multiplex PCR, while TCRdb's copy carries only in-frame clones and drops some. Among some 140,000 clones listed, roughly 84% were seen once. This sample comprised peripheral blood, obtained on day 0 of AZD1222 vaccination. The receptors stem from an adult in good health.

The chain couples TRBV7-8 to TRBJ2-5; 11 bases are shared with TRBD2. Trimming removed 8 bases from V and 0 bases from J; junction bases left unmatched: 5. The CDR3 is 15 residues long. Germline V CDR1 and CDR2: SGHVS, FQNEAQ. The DNA for the CDR3 is TGTGCCAGCGGTACTAGCGGGAGCTACCAAGAGACCCAGTACTTC. The encoded protein is CASGTSGSYQETQYF.

This clone was found once. The chain recombines TRBV24-1 with TRBJ1-2; no firm D call. CDR3 length: 13 residues. The germline gives CDR1 KGHDR, CDR2 SFDVKD. The ends were cut back, 2 bases at V and 6 bases at J, with 9 bases in the middle. CDR3 amino acids: CATSDSLVHGYTF. CDR3 nucleotides: TGTGCCACCAGTGATTCTCTGGTCCATGGCTACACCTTC.

The genes are TRBV29-1 and TRBJ1-1, with 7 nucleotides matching TRBD1. With V trimmed by 8 bases and J by 6 bases, 24 bases remained unmatched. The germline gives CDR1 SQVTM, CDR2 ANQGSEA. This CDR3 is built from 17 residues. The CDR3: CSPTGRQGVGDSAEAFF. CDR3 sequence (DNA): TGCAGCCCTACGGGAAGGCAGGGGGTTGGGGATAGCGCTGAAGCTTTCTTT. Looking up the rest from reference TRBV29-1 and TRBJ1-1 gives the full variable domain: SAVISQKPSRDICQRGTSLTIQCQVDSQVTMMFWYRQQPGQSLTLIATANQGSEATYESGFVIDKFPISRPNLTFSTLTVSNMSPEDSSIYLCSPTGRQGVGDSAEAFFGQGTRLTVV.

The chain combines TRBV2 with TRBJ1-1, with 8 bases fitting TRBD1. Germline V gene lookup returns CDR1 SNHLY and CDR2 FYNNEI. Trimming took 6 bases from V and 4 from J; bases not matched to a gene: 4. This CDR3 spans 13 amino acids. The CDR3 spells CASSNRGSTEAFF. DNA for the CDR3: TGTGCCAGCAGCAACAGGGGGAGCACTGAAGCTTTCTTT.

This clone was seen only a few times. The chain recombines TRBV11-3 with TRBJ2-7; D is perhaps TRBD2 (5 bases). Trimming took off 3 bases at V and 13 bases at J, with 16 bases between the two ends. The CDR3 length is 12 residues. Germline V gene lookup returns CDR1 SGHNT and CDR2 YENEEA. Written as DNA, the CDR3 is TGTGCCAGCAGCTTCCCGGGATCTCCCCCCTACTTC. Its protein is CASSFPGSPPYF.

The chain is built from TRBV11-2 and TRBJ1-3, with a possible D match to TRBD1 (5 bases). This CDR3 is 13 amino acids long. V lost 4 bases, J lost 4 bases, and 8 bases lay in between. Germline CDR1 and CDR2: SGHAT and FQNNGV. CDR3: CASSSNRGNTIYF. DNA of the CDR3: TGTGCCAGCAGCTCAAACAGGGGAAACACCATATATTTT.